Presented here are 16 T cell receptor beta chains from one specimen sequenced in a study of blood T cells in healthy people across ages. Together with a sample-barcoded 5' primer, a J-beta primer mix was included in a second PCR lasting roughly 6 to 12 cycles. TCRdb reprocessed the 5' RACE reads via MiXCR and lists one record per CDR3 protein. Of 800,000 to 1,300,000 distinct CDR3 sequences in the sample, 20% to 25% were seen once. This sample also appeared in a second study, on T cells of mothers and their children.

The sequenced sample consisted of blood. These receptors came from a girl aged 2-10 years in good health.

The sample holds one count of this clonotype. The junction differs from germline at one of its ends, possibly a read error. The chain couples TRBV4-1 to TRBJ1-2, with 9 bases that match TRBD1. The CDR3 covers 15 residues. From germline, CDR1 is MGHRA and CDR2 YSYEKL. CDR3 DNA: TGCGCCAGCAGCCAGGGGGGACAGGGAAGCTATGGCTACCCCTTC. It yields the protein CASSQGGQGSYGYPF.

This clonotype was counted only a few times. The chain has TRBV7-6 and TRBJ1-1, with 11 bases that match TRBD1. Germline CDR1 and CDR2: SGHVS and FNYEAQ. Losses at the gene ends were 1 base for V and 7 bases for J; bases not matched to a gene: 5. The CDR3 totals 15 residues. The CDR3 sequence is CASSLVRDRGFEAFF. The CDR3 DNA sequence: TGTGCCAGCAGCTTAGTCCGGGACAGGGGGTTTGAAGCTTTCTTT.

The chain is built from TRBV20-1 and TRBJ2-1, with D maybe TRBD2 (5 bases). Germline values: CDR1 DFQATT, CDR2 SNEGSKA (reference sequence). The CDR3 loop spans 13 amino acids. With 1 base removed from V and 6 bases from J, the gap between germline ends came to 10 bases. This CDR3 reads CSARARTSNEQFF. CDR3 DNA sequence: TGCAGTGCTAGAGCCCGGACTTCCAATGAGCAGTTCTTC.

The rearrangement uses TRBV4-1 and TRBJ2-5; the D gene is possibly TRBD2 (5 bases). Looked up from germline, CDR1 is MGHRA and CDR2 is YSYEKL. Deletions cut 4 bases from V and 4 bases from J, with 22 bases between. This CDR3 is built from 17 residues. DNA for the CDR3: TGCGCCAGCAGCCTATCCCCGGACCCAGGACGGGGAGAGACCCAGTACTTC. Its protein product is CASSLSPDPGRGETQYF.

There are a few counts of this clonotype. This chain uses TRBV24-1 with TRBJ2-1; TRBD2 agrees at 10 bases. From germline, CDR1 is KGHDR and CDR2 SFDVKD. Germline trimming cut 3 bases from V and 2 bases from J; bases unmatched to any gene: 3. The CDR3 is 16 residues long. CDR3 sequence reads: CATSDQAGGPYNEQFF. The CDR3, as DNA: TGTGCCACCAGTGATCAAGCGGGAGGGCCCTACAATGAGCAGTTCTTC.

The table lists this clonotype with a few counts. The chain couples TRBV11-2 to TRBJ1-1; D gene ambiguous. Germline lookup yields CDR1 SGHAT and CDR2 FQNNGV. The CDR3 consists of 15 residues. The V end was cut by 8 bases, the J end by 0 bases, with 16 bases between. The CDR3 loop is CASLGNRFLNTEAFF. The CDR3 coding sequence is TGTGCCAGCCTCGGGAATCGATTCCTGAACACTGAAGCTTTCTTT.

The gene calls are TRBV10-3 and TRBJ2-1; D gene unclear. V was trimmed by 3 bases and J by 9 bases, leaving 12 bases between them. The CDR3 consists of 13 residues. Germline V lookup: CDR1 ENHRY, CDR2 SYGVKD. As DNA, the CDR3 is TGTGCCATCAGTGATGGTCTAGTCAGTGAGCAGTTCTTC. The encoded protein is CAISDGLVSEQFF.

The chain combines TRBV5-1 with TRBJ1-4, with D hard to call. The length of the CDR3 is 14 residues. Per the germline V gene, CDR1 is SGHRS and CDR2 is YFSETQ. V was trimmed by 0 bases and J by 4 bases, leaving 7 bases between them. This chain's CDR3 is CASSLDGFNEKLFF. The CDR3 region has the DNA TGCGCCAGCAGCTTGGATGGGTTTAATGAAAAACTGTTTTTT. The full variable domain, rest sourced from reference TRBV5-1 and TRBJ1-4, is KAGVTQTPRYLIKTRGQQVTLSCSPISGHRSVSWYQQTPGQGLQFLFEYFSETQRNKGNFPGRFSGRQFSNSRSEMNVSTLELGDSALYLCASSLDGFNEKLFFGSGTQLSVL.

The gene calls are TRBV7-2 and TRBJ2-5; D is ambiguous. Germline CDR1 reads SGHTA; CDR2 reads FQGNSA. CDR3 length: 16 amino acids. With 0 bases removed from V and 1 base from J, the gap between germline ends came to 12 bases. CDR3 amino acids: CASSLAPTVLQETQYF. The CDR3 DNA reads TGTGCCAGCAGCTTAGCGCCTACAGTCCTCCAAGAGACCCAGTACTTC. The full variable domain, with the rest looked up from reference TRBV7-2 and TRBJ2-5, is GAGVSQSPSNKVTEKGKDVELRCDPISGHTALYWYRQSLGQGLEFLIYFQGNSAPDKSGLPSDRFSAERTGGSVSTLTIQRTQQEDSAVYLCASSLAPTVLQETQYFGPGTRLLVL.

V and J are TRBV27 and TRBJ2-3; TRBD2 is a possible D gene (5 bases). This CDR3 region has 15 residues. CDR1 is MNHEY and CDR2 is SMNVEV in the germline V gene (reference sequence). The V end lost 2 bases, the J end lost 2 bases, and 11 bases lay between the germline ends. In nucleotides, the CDR3 is TGTGCCAGCAGTTTAGAGGGCAGGAACACAGATACGCAGTATTTT. Protein product: CASSLEGRNTDTQYF.

This clonotype was seen a handful of times. The CDR3 sequence is CASSLGSLQGWNYGYTF. The CDR3 bases are TGCGCCAGCAGCTTGGGGTCTTTACAGGGCTGGAACTATGGCTACACCTTC. The chain combines TRBV5-1 with TRBJ1-2, with D possibly TRBD1 on 6 matching bases. The CDR3 runs 17 residues. Germline-derived CDR1 and CDR2 are SGHRS and YFSETQ. V lost 0 bases, J lost 2 bases, and 17 bases lay in between.

J is TRBJ2-7 and V is TRBV9; D gene unclear. The germline CDR1 and CDR2 sequences are SGDLS and YYNGEE. The ends were cut back, 2 bases at V and 4 bases at J, with 13 bases in the middle. This CDR3 has 14 residues. The CDR3 region has the DNA TGTGCCAGCAGCGTGGACCTAGGACCGTACGAGCAGTACTTC. Protein product: CASSVDLGPYEQYF. The full variable domain, its missing parts supplied by reference TRBV9 and TRBJ2-7, is DSGVTQTPKHLITATGQRVTLRCSPRSGDLSVYWYQQSLDQGLQFLIQYYNGEERAKGNILERFSAQQFPDLHSELNLSSLELGDSALYFCASSVDLGPYEQYFGPGTRLTVT.

This clonotype was detected only once. The rearrangement links TRBV4-3 to TRBJ2-1; 8 bases match TRBD2. The V segment lost 0 bases and the J segment 7 bases; nucleotides outside the gene matches: 5. The CDR3 is 15 residues long. Germline lookup yields CDR1 LGHNA and CDR2 YSLEER. The CDR3 DNA reads TGCGCCAGCAGCCAAGACCCGGGGGGGATAAATGAGCAGTTCTTC. This translates into CASSQDPGGINEQFF.

The CDR3 coding sequence is TGTGCCGTCTCCCCCGGGTACAATGAGCAGTTCTTC. Translating gives CAVSPGYNEQFF. This chain links TRBV12-3 or TRBV12-4 with TRBJ2-1, with no clear D. This CDR3 region has 12 residues. Trimming took 11 bases from V and 4 from J, leaving 12 bases between them.

This clonotype was picked up a small number of times. V gene TRBV5-1 combines with J gene TRBJ2-1; D is unresolved. CDR3 size: 13 residues. The germline V gene encodes CDR1 SGHRS and CDR2 YFSETQ. V shed 4 bases and J shed 8 bases, with 13 bases lying between them. The CDR3 spells CASSPPLGDEQFF. The CDR3 DNA reads as TGCGCCAGCAGCCCCCCTCTTGGTGATGAGCAGTTCTTC.

V usage is TRBV5-6 and J usage is TRBJ2-1; TRBD2 might be the D (6 bases). Looked up from germline, CDR1 is SGHDT and CDR2 is YYEEEE. The CDR3 is 15 amino acids. Trimming removed 0 bases at V and 2 bases at J, with 9 bases between. Here the CDR3 reads CASSLGGDPYNEQFF. CDR3 coding DNA: TGTGCCAGCAGCTTGGGCGGGGACCCCTACAATGAGCAGTTCTTC.